Listed here is a single T cell receptor beta chain. Its antigen remains unidentified. The record originates from a study of T cells in tuberculosis. Study as a whole: This South African cohort compared adolescents with or without latent tuberculosis against adults with active tuberculosis. Regarding the study as a whole: Active tuberculosis TCR-alpha repertoires lay closer to GMM-specific TCRs than IGRA-negative controls, suggesting clonal expansion.

The length of the CDR3 is 22 residues. Profiled with immunoSEQ multiplex PCR; TCRdb holds only in-frame clones, not every one. This sample yields 30,000 to 40,000 clones, of which approximately 93% are seen a single time; roughly 10% belongs to the top ten. Sample time point: new active TB diagnosis, blood taken before or within 7 days of starting treatment. The sequences come from PBMCs, collected at tuberculosis diagnosis. The receptor comes from an adult with tuberculosis. The rearrangement links TRBV1 to TRBJ2-7; the DNA was not used to check the table's D call, TRBD2. TRBV1 is an annotated pseudogene. The CDR3 spells CTSSQDLLGLAGGPTSSYEQYF. The CDR3, as DNA: TGCACCAGCAGCCAAGATCTTCTAGGACTAGCGGGGGGTCCGACTAGCTCCTACGAGCAGTACTTC.